The clone carrying this TCR beta chain showed up just once. The sample belongs to a study of blood T cell repertoires in COVID-19. The wider study: Acute-phase and convalescent COVID-19 samples originated in the United States, Italy and Spain. Sources were T cells, B-cell-depleted T cells, or PBMCs; the material itself was cDNA or gDNA.

How the authors handled the data: Scientists estimated how many nucleated cells there were by amplifying reference gene primers. Sequenced by immunoSEQ multiplex PCR; TCRdb stores in-frame clones only, minus some. V and J calls and clone size follow that table, whereas D and trimming were derived from the DNA. The table has approximately 8,800 clones, around 85% seen once. The V gene's germline CDR1 is SGDLS and CDR2 YYNGEE. V was cut by 0 bases and J by 8 bases, with 14 bases left in between. The CDR3 consists of 15 residues. The specimen was peripheral blood. The receptor was isolated from a human donor with active COVID-19. The donor label of this sample is uncertain. The rearrangement uses TRBV9 and TRBJ1-4; D unresolved. CDR3 nucleotide sequence: TGTGCCAGCAGCGTAGATTCGGGGTTAGGGGAAAAACTGTTTTTT. Its translation: CASSVDSGLGEKLFF.